This TCR beta chain was documented in a study of T cells after yellow fever vaccination (dated by TCRdb to between 2018 and 2021). General notes on the study: Libraries from fractions with low cell numbers were prepared with the SMART-Seq v4 Ultra Low Input RNA kit. To follow T-cell clones before and after both primary and booster YFV17D yellow fever vaccination, bulk TCR alpha and beta repertoires underwent longitudinal sequencing. Bulk PBMC replicates and cell subsets were isolated from blood drawn at multiple timepoints before and after both primary and secondary immunization. Two healthy male donors made up the cohort, one aged 18 to 30 years and the other aged 30 to 39 years. What the research found in general, with its limitations: A small fraction of clonotypes appeared in both the CD4 and CD8 compartments, likely as a result of convergent recombination. Most clones expanded after primary vaccination (about 95% of CD4 and around 88% of CD8) were re-detected after the booster, suggesting that broad memory maintenance occurred. Because the study included only two donors, the extent to which the findings can be generalized is limited. FACS-sorted repertoires could contain abundant contaminating clonotypes from the bulk population, so computational filtering was required. The secondary T-cell response was found to be weaker but faster than the primary response, with a peak reached on day 5 rather than on day 15.

Note on this clonotype: Its antigen target is currently unknown. No quality values exist for individual bases; no much larger clone is one base distant.

The treatment or condition label for this specimen denotes: live attenuated yellow fever vaccine strain. PBMCs were isolated from peripheral blood using a standard Ficoll-Paque protocol. CD4 and CD8 T-cell fractions were isolated with Dynabeads CD4 and CD8 positive selection kits. TriZol was used to extract RNA from bulk PBMCs, CD4 and CD8 fractions, and dextramer-positive and dextramer-negative fractions. The sequencer listed for this sample is Illumina NovaSeq 6000. Synthesis of TCR cDNA relied on 5'RACE template switching, a step that introduced a universal primer site along with unique molecular identifiers. Priming for cDNA synthesis came from both the TCR alpha and TCR beta constant segments. Library amplification used two PCR steps, and the second PCR step added sample barcodes and sequencing adapters. Sequencing of the libraries was done on either Illumina HiSeq 2500 (2x100 bp) or NovaSeq (2x150 bp). In the authors' own workflow: Reads were demultiplexed and collapsed into UMI consensus sequences with MIGEC, and V(D)J alignment was performed with MiXCR. Vaccine-responding clonotypes were defined with edgeR using replicate PBMC samples, requiring FDR below 0.01 and a log2 fold change above 5 up to day 15. Each bulk clonotype received a CD4 or CD8 identity based on whether the sequenced CD4 or CD8 repertoire contained that clonotype at higher abundance. TCRdb ran its own pipeline on the public reads, namely fastp trimming at Q25 and MiXCR clone calling, and kept in-frame beta chains. Merged by CDR3 protein, the rows form single entries marked with the most common genes and DNA. TCRdb assigned the V and J calls; the authors' analysis was not used. This sample has 100,000 to 150,000 distinct CDR3 sequences in its table, and 8% to 10% of those were observed once. Roughly 40% of the sample goes to the ten largest clones.

The CDR3 has 16 amino acids, counting the end cysteine and phenylalanine. The CDR3 DNA has 48 bases and is translated from base 1. The germline V gene provides CDR1 SGDLS and CDR2 YYNGEE. V lost 0 bases and J lost 2 bases, and the count of bases not matched to a germline gene is 5. The chain is assembled from TRBV9 and TRBJ2-1, and 7 bases in between align with TRBD2. The sample here was CD8+ T cells sorted from PBMCs, taken on the day of the yellow fever booster vaccination. This TCR was sampled from a man aged 18 to 29 who received the YFV17D yellow fever vaccine. CDR3 region: CASSVAIAGTYNEQFF. The nucleotide sequence reads as follows: TGTGCCAGCAGCGTAGCTATAGCGGGTACCTACAATGAGCAGTTCTTC.